This T cell receptor beta chain was sequenced during a study of lymphopenia after photon versus proton radiotherapy. This clone has a single count. The antigen remains undetermined. The germline V and J ends were trimmed by 3 bases and 6 bases, with 20 bases remaining between them. From germline, CDR1 is SGHVS and CDR2 FQNEAQ. This CDR3 region has 17 residues. TCRdb's copy holds only in-frame clones and misses some; the assay was immunoSEQ multiplex PCR. The sample has tens of thousands of clones, roughly 87% seen once. Study-level results: Only patients who died were analyzed for survival; proton advantage is unproven.

The chain couples TRBV7-8 to TRBJ1-4; D is perhaps TRBD1 (5 bases). The specimen was peripheral blood, collected from a patient treated with proton-based radiotherapy. This clonotype was sampled from a man older than 75 with esophageal cancer. CDR3 nucleotides: TGTGCCAGCAGCTTCCTCCTATCGGGGGGAGGGGATGAAAAACTGTTTTTT. The encoded protein is CASSFLLSGGGDEKLFF.